The 17 T cell receptor beta chains reported below all come from one sample, sequenced in a study of blood T cell repertoires in COVID-19. Produced via immunoSEQ multiplex PCR; TCRdb's table is partial and in-frame only. The table lists approximately 380,000 clones, approximately 90% of them singletons. Sample: PBMCs or T cells enriched from blood (not recorded which). These receptors came from a woman under 30 who had recovered from COVID-19.

The rearrangement uses TRBV5-4 and TRBJ1-5; 8 positions match TRBD1. The germline V gene encodes CDR1 SGHNT and CDR2 YYREEE (reference sequence). With V trimmed by 1 base and J by 5 bases, 8 bases remained unmatched. The CDR3 runs to 16 residues. The CDR3: CASSLWPQGAHQPQHF. CDR3 in DNA: TGTGCCAGCAGCTTGTGGCCCCAGGGGGCCCATCAGCCCCAGCATTTT.

The chain joins TRBV6-2 or TRBV6-3 to TRBJ1-1; 9 positions match TRBD1. Looked up from germline, CDR1 is MNHEY and CDR2 is SVGEGT. The CDR3 covers 15 residues. The junction had 9 bases not matched to a gene; V was cut back by 6 bases and J by 4 bases. The CDR3 spells CASSPPGQGRTEAFF. In nucleotides, the CDR3 is TGTGCCAGCAGCCCCCCGGGACAGGGACGCACTGAAGCTTTCTTT.

This clone was counted once. The chain is built from TRBV6-5 and TRBJ2-3; D is ambiguous. The CDR3 loop spans 14 amino acids. V shed 4 bases and J shed 0 bases, with 8 bases lying between them. CDR1 and CDR2 from the germline V gene are MNHEY and SVGAGI. The CDR3 sequence: CASSFRTSTDTQYF. The CDR3 DNA reads TGTGCCAGCAGTTTCAGAACAAGCACAGATACGCAGTATTTT.

The chain uses TRBV24-1 and TRBJ1-2; D gene ambiguous. The CDR3 runs 13 residues. Trimming pared 0 bases from V and 4 bases from J, leaving 5 bases between. Germline CDR1 is KGHDR and CDR2 is SFDVKD. CDR3: CATSDLEFYGYTF. The CDR3 nucleotides read TGTGCCACCAGTGATTTGGAGTTCTATGGCTACACCTTC.

V and J are TRBV27 and TRBJ2-2, with D perhaps TRBD2 (6 bases). There are 13 residues in the CDR3. Per germline, CDR1 MNHEY and CDR2 SMNVEV (reference sequence). The ends were cut back, 3 bases at V and 8 bases at J, with 10 bases in the middle. CDR3: CASSFAGGGELFF. CDR3 in DNA: TGTGCCAGCAGTTTCGCCGGGGGAGGGGAGCTGTTTTTT.

The chain couples TRBV5-1 to TRBJ1-2, with TRBD1 matching 11 bases. The V and J ends lost 3 bases and 7 bases, in that order; junction bases with no gene match: 2. Germline lookup yields CDR1 SGHRS and CDR2 YFSETQ. This CDR3 has 13 amino acids. The CDR3, as DNA: TGCGCCAGCAGCTCGGACAGGGGGCTTGGCTACACCTTC. Its translation is CASSSDRGLGYTF.

The V gene is TRBV7-8, the J gene TRBJ2-7; perhaps TRBD2 as D (5 bases). Germline loops: CDR1 SGHVS, CDR2 FQNEAQ. V lost 1 base and J lost 5, with 15 bases in between. The CDR3 consists of 15 residues. The CDR3 protein is CASSLEPVEVNEQYF. DNA for the CDR3: TGTGCCAGCAGCTTAGAGCCCGTGGAGGTCAACGAGCAGTACTTC.

The rearrangement links TRBV12-3 or TRBV12-4 to TRBJ1-5; D unresolved. The CDR3 extends over 12 amino acids. The ends were cut back, 4 bases at V and 2 bases at J, with 3 bases in the middle. The DNA of the CDR3 is TGTGCCAGCAGTTCCGGCAATCAGCCCCAGCATTTT. It translates to CASSSGNQPQHF.

This sequence joins TRBV27 and TRBJ1-2; D is uncertain. Between the trimmed V and J ends, which lost 2 bases and 2 bases, there was a span of 6 bases. From germline, CDR1 is MNHEY and CDR2 SMNVEV (reference sequence). This CDR3 comprises 13 residues. For the CDR3, the DNA is TGTGCCAGCAGTTTAGTCCAAAACTATGGCTACACCTTC. It specifies CASSLVQNYGYTF.

The V gene is TRBV30, the J gene TRBJ1-6, with 9 bases that match TRBD1. The J segment lost 10 bases and the V segment lost 2 bases, leaving 6 bases of the junction unmatched. This CDR3 has 14 amino acids. Per germline, CDR1 GTSNPN and CDR2 SVGIG (reference sequence). CDR3 sequence (DNA): TGTGCCTGGAGTCGGGACAGGGAAATCTCACCCCTCCACTTT. Translation gives CAWSRDREISPLHF.

The genes are TRBV30 and TRBJ2-7; D uncertain. Germline-derived CDR1 and CDR2 are GTSNPN and SVGIG (reference sequence). V gave up 1 base and J gave up 2 bases, with 6 bases separating them. This CDR3 spans 12 amino acids. The chain's CDR3 is CAWSGVTYEQYF. Here the CDR3 DNA reads TGTGCCTGGAGTGGCGTTACCTACGAGCAGTACTTC.

Details on this clone: The same CDR3 is also encoded by other DNA sequences in this sample. The V call is TRBV30, the J call TRBJ1-2; D possibly corresponds to TRBD1 (5 bases). V dropped 1 base and J dropped 4 bases, with 7 bases sitting between them. Germline V lookup: CDR1 GTSNPN, CDR2 SVGIG (reference sequence). This CDR3 is 12 amino acids long. CDR3 DNA: TGTGCCTGGAGTGACGGGGGCTATGGCTACACCTTC. It is translated as CAWSDGGYGYTF. Drawing the rest from reference TRBV30 and TRBJ1-2, the complete variable domain is SQTIHQWPATLVQPVGSPLSLECTVEGTSNPNLYWYRQAAGRGLQLLFYSVGIGQISSEVPQNLSASRPQDRQFILSSKKLLLSDSGFYLCAWSDGGYGYTFGSGTRLTVV.

The chain uses TRBV7-2 and TRBJ2-1, with TRBD2 matching over 14 bases. Germline assignment: CDR1 SGHTA and CDR2 FQGNSA. The CDR3 loop spans 16 amino acids. J was trimmed by 4 bases and V by 3 bases; bases with no gene match: 2. The CDR3 region has the DNA TGTGCCAGCAGCTTGGGGACTAGCGGGGGATACAATGAGCAGTTCTTC. Protein product: CASSLGTSGGYNEQFF. Full variable domain (outside the CDR3, taken from reference TRBV7-2 and TRBJ2-1): GAGVSQSPSNKVTEKGKDVELRCDPISGHTALYWYRQSLGQGLEFLIYFQGNSAPDKSGLPSDRFSAERTGGSVSTLTIQRTQQEDSAVYLCASSLGTSGGYNEQFFGPGTRLTVL.

This clone has just one count. V and J are TRBV2 and TRBJ1-5, with 7 bases aligning to TRBD1. The V gene's germline CDR1 is SNHLY and CDR2 FYNNEI. V lost 6 bases and J lost 7; bases outside the gene matches: 9. This CDR3 contains 14 residues. CDR3 sequence: CASRYTGAGQPQHF. The CDR3 DNA reads TGTGCCAGCAGATACACAGGGGCTGGACAGCCCCAGCATTTT.

The J gene is TRBJ1-2, the V gene TRBV5-6; D unclear. Between the trimmed V and J ends, which lost 4 bases and 2 bases, there was a span of 9 bases. Germline lookup yields CDR1 SGHDT and CDR2 YYEEEE. This CDR3 has 13 residues. The CDR3 DNA sequence: TGTGCCAGCAGCGGAGGGAAGAACTATGGCTACACCTTC. Encoded protein: CASSGGKNYGYTF.

V gene TRBV30 combines with J gene TRBJ2-7; D gene ambiguous. Germline CDR1 and CDR2: GTSNPN and SVGIG (reference sequence). The CDR3 totals 11 residues. Trimming shortened V by 0 bases and J by 4 bases, and 4 bases separated the two germline ends. CDR3 nucleotides: TGTGCCTGGAGTGTACGGTACGAGCAGTACTTC. It translates to CAWSVRYEQYF.

The chain's CDR3 is CASSEPGIRGYEQYF. The DNA of the CDR3 is TGTGCCAGCAGTGAACCGGGGATCAGGGGCTACGAGCAGTACTTC. V gene TRBV6-1 combines with J gene TRBJ2-7; tentatively, D is TRBD1 (6 bases). The CDR3 extends over 15 amino acids. Germline V gene sequence: CDR1 MNHNS, CDR2 SASEGT. Deletions cut 2 bases from V and 3 bases from J, with 14 bases between.